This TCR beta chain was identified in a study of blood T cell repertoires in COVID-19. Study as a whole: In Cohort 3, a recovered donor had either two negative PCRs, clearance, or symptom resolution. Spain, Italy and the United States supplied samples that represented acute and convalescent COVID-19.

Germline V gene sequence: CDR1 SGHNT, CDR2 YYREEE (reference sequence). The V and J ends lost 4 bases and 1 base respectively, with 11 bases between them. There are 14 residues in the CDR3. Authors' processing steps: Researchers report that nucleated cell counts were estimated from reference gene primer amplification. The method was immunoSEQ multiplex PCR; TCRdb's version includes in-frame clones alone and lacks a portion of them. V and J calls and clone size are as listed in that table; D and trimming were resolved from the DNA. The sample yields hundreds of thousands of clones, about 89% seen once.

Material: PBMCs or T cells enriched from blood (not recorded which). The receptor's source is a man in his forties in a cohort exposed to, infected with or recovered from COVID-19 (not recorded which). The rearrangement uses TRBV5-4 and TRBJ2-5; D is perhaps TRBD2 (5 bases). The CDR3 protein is CASSPGLTQETQYF. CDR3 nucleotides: TGTGCCAGCAGCCCCGGACTGACCCAAGAGACCCAGTACTTC.